Following are 8 T cell receptor beta chains from one sample sequenced in a study of blood T cell repertoires in COVID-19. TCRdb keeps only in-frame clones here, not all; method: immunoSEQ multiplex PCR. The repertoire holds about 300,000 clones, with about nine tenths as singletons. The sample taken for sequencing was peripheral blood. Every receptor here comes from a woman in her twenties or thirties with COVID-19, enrolled during active disease.

The genes are TRBV5-1 and TRBJ1-2; possibly TRBD1 for D (5 bases). Between the trimmed V and J ends, which lost 1 base and 5 bases, there was a span of 12 bases. Germline V lookup: CDR1 SGHRS, CDR2 YFSETQ. CDR3 length equals 14 residues. The CDR3 region has the DNA TGCGCCAGCAGCTTGCTAGGGGAGGGATATGGCTACACCTTC. Translated, it gives CASSLLGEGYGYTF.

V gene TRBV5-1 combines with J gene TRBJ2-5, with TRBD2 identical over 7 bases. CDR3 length equals 15 residues. Trimming removed 2 bases from V and 2 bases from J; junction bases left unmatched: 6. The germline gives CDR1 SGHRS, CDR2 YFSETQ. CDR3 sequence: CASSLGAGIQETQYF. The CDR3 DNA sequence: TGCGCCAGCAGCTTAGGAGCGGGGATACAAGAGACCCAGTACTTC.

J is TRBJ1-1 and V is TRBV24-1, with D maybe TRBD1 (5 bases). The CDR3 is made up of 14 amino acids. V lost 7 bases and J lost 2, with 13 bases in between. Germline values: CDR1 KGHDR, CDR2 SFDVKD. CDR3 nucleotides: TGTGCCACCAGGGGGATGGGACTAAACACTGAAGCTTTCTTT. Its translation is CATRGMGLNTEAFF.

The chain employs TRBV29-1 and TRBJ2-7; TRBD1 matches at 8 bases. The germline V gene has CDR1 SQVTM and CDR2 ANQGSEA. The CDR3 spans 11 residues. Trimming removed 4 bases from V and 6 bases from J; junction bases left unmatched: 2. This CDR3 is CSVGDRTEQYF. The CDR3 DNA follows: TGCAGCGTTGGGGACAGGACCGAGCAGTACTTC.

This clone occurred once. This rearrangement joins TRBV4-2 to TRBJ2-7; TRBD2 matches 9 bases. Germline loops: CDR1 LGHNA, CDR2 YNFKEQ. The V and J ends lost 5 bases and 3 bases, in that order; junction bases with no gene match: 5. The CDR3 length is 14 residues. The CDR3: CASSSGLANYEQYF. The DNA for the CDR3 is TGTGCCAGCAGCTCCGGACTAGCGAACTACGAGCAGTACTTC.

The chain recombines TRBV29-1 with TRBJ2-4; a possible D gene is TRBD1 (5 bases). V was cut by 2 bases and J by 4 bases, with 9 bases left in between. The CDR3 is 13 residues long. CDR1 and CDR2 from the germline V gene are SQVTM and ANQGSEA. The CDR3 loop is CSVELAGKNIQYF. In DNA, the CDR3 is TGCAGCGTTGAACTGGCAGGGAAAAACATTCAGTACTTC.

The rearrangement joins TRBV19 to TRBJ1-5; D is unresolved. Trimming left V 10 bases short and J 2 bases short, with 9 bases between. The CDR3 consists of 12 residues. The germline CDR1 and CDR2 sequences are LNHDA and SQIVND (reference sequence). The DNA of the CDR3 is TGTGCCACTAATGTGGGCAATCAGCCCCAGCATTTT. Amino acids: CATNVGNQPQHF.

The CDR3, as DNA: TGTGCCAGCTCACACCGGGACAGAAGCCGGTCTTCACCCCTCCACTTT. Protein: CASSHRDRSRSSPLHF. The chain employs TRBV18 and TRBJ1-6, with 7 bases aligning to TRBD1. V lost 4 bases, J lost 9 bases, and 12 bases stayed unmatched. This CDR3 has 16 residues. Germline values: CDR1 KGHSH, CDR2 LQKENI.